One and the same sample provided the 21 T cell receptor beta chains below, sequenced in a study of blood T cell repertoires in COVID-19. Only in-frame clones appear in the TCRdb table, and some are missing; sequencing was by immunoSEQ multiplex PCR. In the table there are approximately 200,000 clones, roughly 94% of which are singletons. Sequencing was performed on peripheral blood. These receptors were taken from a man younger than 40 with COVID-19, enrolled during active disease.

The chain uses TRBV4-1 and TRBJ2-2; D is uncertain. V lost 0 bases to trimming and J lost 4 bases, with 9 bases between them. The CDR3 has 15 residues. CDR1 and CDR2 (germline): MGHRA, YSYEKL. This chain's CDR3 is CASSQDRTTTGELFF. In DNA form, the CDR3 reads TGCGCCAGCAGCCAAGATCGAACTACCACCGGGGAGCTGTTTTTT.

This clone came up once. The chain is built from TRBV9 and TRBJ2-1, with a tentative D call TRBD2 (6 bases). The V gene's germline CDR1 is SGDLS and CDR2 YYNGEE. The germline V and J ends were trimmed by 0 bases and 8 bases, with 21 bases remaining between them. This CDR3 spans 17 amino acids. CDR3 protein: CASSVGGSGGVDDEQFF. CDR3 nucleotides: TGTGCCAGCAGCGTAGGGGGTTCTGGCGGGGTGGATGATGAGCAGTTCTTC.

This clone was seen once. J is TRBJ2-3 and V is TRBV24-1; 13 bases are a match to TRBD2. The CDR3 has 17 residues. V dropped 4 bases and J dropped 2; count of bases not matched to a gene: 5. Germline lookup yields CDR1 KGHDR and CDR2 SFDVKD. This CDR3 reads CATSDGLAGAHTDTQYF. CDR3 DNA sequence: TGTGCCACCAGTGACGGACTAGCGGGGGCGCACACAGATACGCAGTATTTT.

The rearrangement uses TRBV6-5 and TRBJ1-1; D is possibly TRBD1 (6 bases). Germline CDR1 and CDR2: MNHEY and SVGAGI. The CDR3 has 14 amino acids. Trimming removed 1 base from V and 11 bases from J, with 17 bases in between. The CDR3 sequence: CASSYLQGRGEAFF. The CDR3 DNA follows: TGTGCCAGCAGTTACTTGCAGGGGCGTGGTGAGGCTTTCTTT.

J is TRBJ2-2 and V is TRBV2, with 8 bases that match TRBD1. Trimming cost V 6 bases and J 4 bases; bases outside gene matches: 7. In germline, CDR1 is SNHLY, CDR2 FYNNEI. The CDR3 contains 15 residues. CDR3: CASRAYRGTTGELFF. CDR3 coding DNA: TGTGCCAGCAGGGCGTACAGGGGGACCACCGGGGAGCTGTTTTTT.

The genes are TRBV7-3 and TRBJ1-2; TRBD1 agrees at 8 bases. This CDR3 is built from 16 residues. Germline assignment: CDR1 SGHTA and CDR2 FQGTGA. Germline trimming cut 5 bases from V and 6 bases from J; bases unmatched to any gene: 14. The CDR3 bases are TGTGCCAGCAGCGCACGGACAGGGCGTAAGGAGGATGGCTACACCTTC. This sequence encodes CASSARTGRKEDGYTF.

The chain carries TRBV11-2 and TRBJ1-1; 7 positions match TRBD1. The germline CDR1 and CDR2 sequences are SGHAT and FQNNGV. The V gene end was trimmed by 6 bases and the J gene end by 2 bases; junction bases not matched to a gene: 12. This CDR3 comprises 16 residues. DNA of the CDR3: TGTGCCAGCAGGACCATAGCCGGGACAGCCAACACTGAAGCTTTCTTT. This gives the protein CASRTIAGTANTEAFF.

The CDR3 region has the DNA TGTGCCAGCAGCCAAGATAGCCGGCGGGCAGAGACCCAGTACTTC. This codes for CASSQDSRRAETQYF. The chain is built from TRBV3-1 (or the pseudogene TRBV3-2) and TRBJ2-5; the D gene is possibly TRBD2 (5 bases). This CDR3 region has 15 residues. Germline loops: CDR1 LGHDT, CDR2 YNNKEL (reference sequence). The V end was cut by 0 bases, the J end by 4 bases, with 12 bases between.

This chain uses TRBV19 with TRBJ1-5, with TRBD1 matching 7 bases. Germline V gene lookup returns CDR1 LNHDA and CDR2 SQIVND (reference sequence). The CDR3 totals 17 residues. After removal of 5 bases from V and 3 bases from J, the junction contained 13 bases not matched to a gene. The CDR3 DNA follows: TGTGCCAGTAGTCCCAAGACCGGGACAGACTACAATCAGCCCCAGCATTTT. This sequence encodes CASSPKTGTDYNQPQHF.

This clone has a single count. J is TRBJ2-7 and V is TRBV30; TRBD2 matches 7 bases. The trim removed 3 bases at V and 2 bases at J, leaving 10 bases unmatched. Germline CDR1 is GTSNPN and CDR2 is SVGIG (reference sequence). The CDR3 loop spans 15 amino acids. DNA of the CDR3: TGTGCCTGGAGGGGCAGCGGGGTGGCGGCCTACGAGCAGTACTTC. Its translation is CAWRGSGVAAYEQYF.

The V gene is TRBV29-1, the J gene TRBJ1-1; D remains unclear. Germline-derived CDR1 and CDR2 are SQVTM and ANQGSEA. The CDR3 contains 13 residues. Trimming removed 4 bases at V and 3 bases at J, with 12 bases between. Here the CDR3 reads CSVGGRGDTEAFF. The CDR3, as DNA: TGCAGCGTTGGTGGTCGGGGAGACACTGAAGCTTTCTTT.

The chain has TRBV11-3 and TRBJ2-1; 10 positions match TRBD2. Germline V CDR1 and CDR2: SGHNT, YENEEA. The CDR3 is made up of 16 amino acids. J was trimmed by 9 bases and V by 5 bases; bases with no gene match: 13. CDR3 sequence (DNA): TGTGCCAGCAGCAGCACTAGCGGGGCCCAATGGGGTGAGCAGTTCTTC. Translated: CASSSTSGAQWGEQFF.

The rearrangement links TRBV10-1 to TRBJ2-3, with 12 bases fitting TRBD2. This CDR3 has 15 amino acids. Trimming removed 7 bases from V and 1 base from J; junction bases left unmatched: 3. Germline V gene sequence: CDR1 WNHNN, CDR2 SYGVQD (reference sequence). Written as DNA, the CDR3 is TGCGCCAGCAAGAGGACTAGCGGGGGCACAGATACGCAGTATTTT. It codes for CASKRTSGGTDTQYF.

The chain joins TRBV5-4 to TRBJ2-1, with 8 bases fitting TRBD1. The CDR3 spans 15 residues. Looked up from germline, CDR1 is SGHNT and CDR2 is YYREEE (reference sequence). J gave up 6 bases and V 0 bases, and 5 bases lay outside the gene matches. This CDR3 reads CASSLAEDRVNEQFF. CDR3 sequence (DNA): TGTGCCAGCAGCTTGGCCGAGGACAGGGTCAATGAGCAGTTCTTC.

J is TRBJ2-3 and V is TRBV3-1 (or the pseudogene TRBV3-2); 10 nucleotides align to TRBD2. This CDR3 region has 20 residues. Unmatched junction bases numbered 13, after V lost 1 base and J lost 0 bases. Germline CDR1 is LGHDT and CDR2 is YNNKEL (reference sequence). The CDR3 DNA is TGTGCCAGCAGCCAAGTTCCTAGCGGGGGCTCCGACTTTAGCACAGATACGCAGTATTTT. Residues: CASSQVPSGGSDFSTDTQYF.

This chain uses TRBV28 with TRBJ2-2; D not resolved. Between the trimmed V and J ends, which lost 3 bases and 4 bases, there was a span of 9 bases. This CDR3 spans 14 amino acids. Germline V gene lookup returns CDR1 MDHEN and CDR2 SYDVKM. The CDR3 nucleotides are TGTGCCAGCAGTTTCTCTCACACCACCGGGGAGCTGTTTTTT. Protein sequence: CASSFSHTTGELFF.

This sequence joins TRBV3-1 (or the pseudogene TRBV3-2) and TRBJ2-3; tentative D call: TRBD1 (6 bases). The CDR3 length is 15 residues. Trimming took off 4 bases at V and 3 bases at J, with 14 bases between the two ends. Germline V gene lookup returns CDR1 LGHDT and CDR2 YNNKEL (reference sequence). The CDR3 reads CASSLRTEGTDTQYF. CDR3 nucleotides: TGTGCCAGCAGCCTAAGGACAGAGGGGACAGATACGCAGTATTTT.

V is TRBV14 and J is TRBJ1-4; the D is unclear. Germline V gene lookup returns CDR1 SGHDN and CDR2 FVKESK. V was trimmed by 0 bases and J by 2 bases, leaving 10 bases between them. The CDR3 extends over 16 amino acids. The CDR3 protein is CASSQDLGVTNEKLFF. The CDR3 nucleotides read TGTGCCAGCAGCCAAGATCTCGGGGTTACTAATGAAAAACTGTTTTTT.

The chain is built from TRBV5-1 and TRBJ1-3, with D perhaps matching TRBD1 (6 bases). This CDR3 contains 16 residues. V lost 0 bases, J lost 4 bases, and 14 bases lay in between. Germline V gene lookup returns CDR1 SGHRS and CDR2 YFSETQ. CDR3 loop: CASSLARQGKGNTIYF. CDR3 coding DNA: TGCGCCAGCAGCTTGGCTAGGCAGGGGAAAGGAAACACCATATATTTT.

V usage is TRBV5-1 and J usage is TRBJ1-1, with D hard to call. The CDR3 totals 14 residues. Germline lookup yields CDR1 SGHRS and CDR2 YFSETQ. V lost 4 bases to trimming and J lost 0 bases, with 10 bases between them. In nucleotides, the CDR3 is TGCGCCAGCAGCGGCATGGGCATGAACACTGAAGCTTTCTTT. This encodes CASSGMGMNTEAFF.

The chain links TRBV7-2 to TRBJ2-7; TRBD1 is a possible D gene (5 bases). From germline, CDR1 is SGHTA and CDR2 FQGNSA. Trimming took 9 bases from V and 1 from J, leaving 16 bases between them. This CDR3 has 14 residues. The chain's CDR3 is CASSPSKGSYEQYF. The CDR3 DNA reads TGTGCCAGTAGTCCGAGTAAGGGGTCCTACGAGCAGTACTTC.